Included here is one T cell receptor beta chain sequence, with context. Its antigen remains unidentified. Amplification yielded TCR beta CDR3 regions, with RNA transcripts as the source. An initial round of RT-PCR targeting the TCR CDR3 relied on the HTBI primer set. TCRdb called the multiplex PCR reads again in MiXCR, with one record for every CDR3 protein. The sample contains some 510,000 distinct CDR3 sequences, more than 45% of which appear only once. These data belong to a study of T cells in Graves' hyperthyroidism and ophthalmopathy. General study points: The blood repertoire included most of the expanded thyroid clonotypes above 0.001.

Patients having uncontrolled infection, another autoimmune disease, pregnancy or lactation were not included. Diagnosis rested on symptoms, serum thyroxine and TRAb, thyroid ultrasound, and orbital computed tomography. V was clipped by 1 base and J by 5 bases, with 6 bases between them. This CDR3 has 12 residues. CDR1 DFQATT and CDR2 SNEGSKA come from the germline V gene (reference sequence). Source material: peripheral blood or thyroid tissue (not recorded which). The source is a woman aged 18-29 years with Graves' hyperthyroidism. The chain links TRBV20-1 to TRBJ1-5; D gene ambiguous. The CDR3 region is CSARGPHQPQHF. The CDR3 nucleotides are TGCAGTGCTAGAGGCCCCCATCAGCCCCAGCATTTT.